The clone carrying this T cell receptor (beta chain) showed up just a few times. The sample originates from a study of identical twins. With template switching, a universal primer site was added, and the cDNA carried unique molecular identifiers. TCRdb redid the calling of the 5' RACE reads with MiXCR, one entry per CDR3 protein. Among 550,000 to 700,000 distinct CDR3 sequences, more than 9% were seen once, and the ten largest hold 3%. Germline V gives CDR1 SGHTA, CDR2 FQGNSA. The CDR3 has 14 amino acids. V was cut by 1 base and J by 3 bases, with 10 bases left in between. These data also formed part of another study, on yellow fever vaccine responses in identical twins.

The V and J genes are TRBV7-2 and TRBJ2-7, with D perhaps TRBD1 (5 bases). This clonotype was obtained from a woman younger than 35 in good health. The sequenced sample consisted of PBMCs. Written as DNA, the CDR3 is TGTGCCAGCAGCTTAGACAGGACGATCTACGAGCAGTACTTC. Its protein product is CASSLDRTIYEQYF.